The rows below give T cell receptor beta chains drawn from one sample of a study of blood T cells in healthy people across ages. TCRdb fed the 5' RACE reads into MiXCR, producing one record per CDR3 protein. Of approximately 730,000 distinct CDR3 sequences listed, more than 40% are singletons. Sequencing was performed on blood. The source is a woman between 55 and 75 years old in good health. Both conserved end residues are part of each CDR3. The order of the fields is V gene, clone size, D gene, J gene, CDR3 DNA, CDR3 protein. The D gene is left open where the match is weak. Clone size is not always given. Where it is, it says once, few, many or a class for expanded clones.

TRBV5-1	NA	TRBD2	TRBJ2-3	TGCGCCAGCAGCTTGGTCGGCGGGGGGCACACAGATACGCAGTATTTT	CASSLVGGGHTDTQYF
TRBV27	NA	NA	TRBJ2-3	TGTGCCAGCAGCAATCCGGGACCTATAAACACAGATACGCAGTATTTT	CASSNPGPINTDTQYF
TRBV3-1	NA	NA	TRBJ1-1	TGTGCCAGCAGCCAAGTCACAGGGTGGGCCACTGAAGCTTTCTTT	CASSQVTGWATEAFF
TRBV4-3	NA	NA	TRBJ2-2	TGCGCCAGCAGCCCTGAGGCGGGGGCTCTTACCGGGGAGCTGTTTTTT	CASSPEAGALTGELFF
TRBV7-3	few	NA	TRBJ2-2	TGTGCCAGCAGCTTAATAGGGGGGCAGGCCACCGGGGAGCTGTTTTTT	CASSLIGGQATGELFF
TRBV10-3	many	TRBD2	TRBJ2-7	TGTGCCATCAGTGAGTCTCGGCAGGGAGGGTCCTACGAGCAGTACTTC	CAISESRQGGSYEQYF
TRBV7-2	few	TRBD1	TRBJ1-2	TGTGCCAGCAGCGGCTTTCCGCGGACAGGGAGAGGCTACACCTTC	CASSGFPRTGRGYTF
TRBV12-3/TRBV12-4	many	NA	TRBJ2-1	TGTGCCAGCAGCAACATGAAAAGTGGACGCAATGAGCAGTTCTTC	CASSNMKSGRNEQFF
TRBV28	NA	NA	TRBJ1-2	TGTGCCAGCGGTCAACAGGGCTACACCTTC	CASGQQGYTF
TRBV21-1	NA	NA	TRBJ2-3	TGTGCCAGCAACCTACCTACAGGGGTGGGGACTCATCCACAAGTTAGCACAGATACGCAGTATTTT	CASNLPTGVGTHPQVSTDTQYF
TRBV4-3	NA	NA	TRBJ2-2	TGCGCCAGCAGCCAAGTCGCGGCCGGGGAGCTGTTTTTT	CASSQVAAGELFF
TRBV7-2	NA	TRBD1	TRBJ1-1	TGTGCCAGCAGCTTAGGACAGGGTTTGGGCGCTGAAGCTTTCTTT	CASSLGQGLGAEAFF
TRBV5-5	few	NA	TRBJ1-1	TGTGCCAGCAGCTTGGGGGCAGGGAAGAACACTGAAGCTTTCTTT	CASSLGAGKNTEAFF
TRBV9	few	NA	TRBJ1-1	TGTGCCAGCAGCGTAGGGCAGTCCGAAGCTTTCTTT	CASSVGQSEAFF
TRBV20-1	NA	NA	TRBJ2-7	TGCAGTCTCCCTCCGCCGTTGGCAGAGGCGGCTTTGGGAGGTTTTTACGAGCAGTACTTC	CSLPPPLAEAALGGFYEQYF
TRBV5-1	NA	TRBD2	TRBJ2-3	TGCGCCAGCAGCACCGGACTAGCGGGAGTTGTTTCGCGCACAGATACGCAGTATTTT	CASSTGLAGVVSRTDTQYF
TRBV6-4	NA	NA	TRBJ2-5	TGTGCCAGCAGTGACTCCTTAGCTTCGCCCCAGTACTTC	CASSDSLASPQYF
TRBV29-1	NA	TRBD1	TRBJ1-2	TGCAGCTCCGGAGACAGGGACCTTAACTATGGCTACACCTTC	CSSGDRDLNYGYTF
TRBV24-1	many	NA	TRBJ2-1	TGTGCCACCAGTGTTCGAGGGGGGCATGAGCAGTTCTTC	CATSVRGGHEQFF
TRBV6-5	once	TRBD2	TRBJ2-3	TGTGCCAGTGCCGGGACTAGCTCCAATACGCAGTATTTT	CASAGTSSNTQYF
TRBV12-3/TRBV12-4	NA	NA	TRBJ1-1	TGTGCCAGCAGAATCGGGGCAGCACTGAACACTGAAGCTTTCTTT	CASRIGAALNTEAFF
TRBV9	many	NA	TRBJ2-3	TGTGCCAGCAGCGTCGGAGATACGCAGTATTTT	CASSVGDTQYF